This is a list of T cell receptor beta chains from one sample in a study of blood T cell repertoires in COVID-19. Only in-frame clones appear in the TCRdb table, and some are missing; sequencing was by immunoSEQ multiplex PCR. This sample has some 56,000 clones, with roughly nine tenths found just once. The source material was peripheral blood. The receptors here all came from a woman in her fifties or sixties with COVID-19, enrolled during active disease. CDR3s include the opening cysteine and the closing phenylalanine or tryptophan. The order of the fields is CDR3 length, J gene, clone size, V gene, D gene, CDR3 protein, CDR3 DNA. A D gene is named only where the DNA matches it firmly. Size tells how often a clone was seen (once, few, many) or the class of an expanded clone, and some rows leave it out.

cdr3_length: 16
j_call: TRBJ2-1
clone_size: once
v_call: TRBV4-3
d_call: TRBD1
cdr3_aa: CASSQAQGAKWDEQFF
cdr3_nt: TGCGCCAGCAGCCAGGCACAGGGGGCGAAGTGGGATGAGCAGTTCTTC

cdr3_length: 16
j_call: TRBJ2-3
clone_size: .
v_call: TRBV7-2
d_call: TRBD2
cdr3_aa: CASSFSTGGGADTQYF
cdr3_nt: TGTGCCAGCAGCTTCAGTACTGGCGGGGGTGCAGATACGCAGTATTTT

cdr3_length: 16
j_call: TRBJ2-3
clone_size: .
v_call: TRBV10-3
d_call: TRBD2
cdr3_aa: CAIRTGTSGVTDTQYF
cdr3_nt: TGTGCCATCAGGACCGGGACTAGCGGGGTCACAGATACGCAGTATTTT

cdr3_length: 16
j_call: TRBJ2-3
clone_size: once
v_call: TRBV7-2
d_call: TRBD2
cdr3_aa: CASSLVGGGASDTQYF
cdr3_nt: TGTGCCAGCAGCTTAGTTGGCGGGGGGGCTTCAGATACGCAGTATTTT

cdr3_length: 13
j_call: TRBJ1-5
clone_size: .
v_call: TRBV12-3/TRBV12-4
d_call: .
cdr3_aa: CASSLEGGQPQHF
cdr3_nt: TGTGCCAGCAGTTTGGAGGGAGGGCAGCCCCAGCATTTT

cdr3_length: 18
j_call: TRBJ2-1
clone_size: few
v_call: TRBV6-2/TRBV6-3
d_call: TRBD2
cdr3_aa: CASSTDGGTSGRYGEQFF
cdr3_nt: TGTGCCAGCAGCACCGACGGAGGGACTAGCGGGAGGTACGGTGAGCAGTTCTTC

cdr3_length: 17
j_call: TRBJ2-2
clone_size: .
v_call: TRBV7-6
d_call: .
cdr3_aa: CASSLAQGSAVAGELFF
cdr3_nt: TGTGCCAGCAGCTTAGCCCAGGGATCGGCAGTGGCCGGGGAGCTGTTTTTT

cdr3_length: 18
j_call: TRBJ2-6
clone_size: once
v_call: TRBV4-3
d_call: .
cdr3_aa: CASSHVDTLSSGANVLTF
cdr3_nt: TGCGCCAGCAGCCACGTGGACACCTTAAGCTCTGGGGCCAACGTCCTGACTTTC

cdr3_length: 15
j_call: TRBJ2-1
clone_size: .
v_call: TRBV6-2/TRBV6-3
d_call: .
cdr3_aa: CASSYSPGYINEQFF
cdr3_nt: TGTGCCAGCAGTTACTCTCCGGGGTACATAAATGAGCAGTTCTTC

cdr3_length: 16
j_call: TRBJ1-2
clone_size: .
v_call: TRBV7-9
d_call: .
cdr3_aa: CASSLEGDSRTIGYTF
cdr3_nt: TGTGCCAGCAGCTTAGAGGGGGATTCTCGAACTATTGGCTACACCTTC

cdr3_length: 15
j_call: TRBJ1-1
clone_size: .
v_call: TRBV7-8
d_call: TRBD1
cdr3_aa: CASSFVTGAGAEAFF
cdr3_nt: TGTGCCAGCAGCTTCGTTACAGGGGCCGGGGCTGAAGCTTTCTTT

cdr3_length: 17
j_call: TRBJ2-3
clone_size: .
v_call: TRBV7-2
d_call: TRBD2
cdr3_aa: CASSLGLRGVGTDTQYF
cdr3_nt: TGTGCCAGCAGCTTAGGGTTGCGGGGGGTGGGGACAGATACGCAGTATTTT

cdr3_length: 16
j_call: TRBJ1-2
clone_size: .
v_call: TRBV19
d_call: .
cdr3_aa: CASSPLGGRGRHGYTF
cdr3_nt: TGTGCCAGTAGTCCTCTGGGAGGTAGGGGTCGGCATGGCTACACCTTC

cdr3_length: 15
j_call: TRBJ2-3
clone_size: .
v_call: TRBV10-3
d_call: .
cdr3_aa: CAISEGRTSTDTQYF
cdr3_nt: TGTGCCATCAGTGAGGGACGGACTAGCACAGATACGCAGTATTTT

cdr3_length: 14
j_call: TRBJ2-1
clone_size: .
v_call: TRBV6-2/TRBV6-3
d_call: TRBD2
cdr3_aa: CASSLAGGGDEQFF
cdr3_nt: TGTGCCAGCAGCCTAGCGGGGGGTGGGGATGAGCAGTTCTTC

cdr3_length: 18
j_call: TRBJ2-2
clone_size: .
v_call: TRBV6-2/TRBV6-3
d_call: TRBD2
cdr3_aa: CASSYSTSGGANTGELFF
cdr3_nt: TGTGCCAGCAGTTACTCGACTAGCGGGGGGGCGAACACCGGGGAGCTGTTTTTT

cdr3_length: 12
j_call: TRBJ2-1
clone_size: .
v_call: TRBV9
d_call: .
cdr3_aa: CASSVVSGEQFF
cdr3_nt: TGTGCCAGCAGCGTAGTGTCGGGTGAGCAGTTCTTC

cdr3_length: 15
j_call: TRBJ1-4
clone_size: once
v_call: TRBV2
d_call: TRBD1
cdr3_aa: CASRPRTGINEKLFF
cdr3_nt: TGTGCCAGCAGACCCCGGACAGGGATTAATGAAAAACTGTTTTTT

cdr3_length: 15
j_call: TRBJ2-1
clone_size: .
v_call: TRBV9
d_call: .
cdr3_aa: CASSVAQSGFSEQFF
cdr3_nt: TGTGCCAGCAGCGTAGCTCAGTCAGGGTTCAGTGAGCAGTTCTTC

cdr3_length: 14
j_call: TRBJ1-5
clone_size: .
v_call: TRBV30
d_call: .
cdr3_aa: CAWSLGGGNQPQHF
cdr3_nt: TGTGCCTGGAGTCTAGGAGGAGGCAATCAGCCCCAGCATTTT

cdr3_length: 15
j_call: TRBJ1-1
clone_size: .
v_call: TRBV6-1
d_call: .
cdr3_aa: CASSENLVAAVEAFF
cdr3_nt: TGTGCCAGCAGTGAAAATTTGGTGGCGGCGGTAGAGGCTTTCTTT

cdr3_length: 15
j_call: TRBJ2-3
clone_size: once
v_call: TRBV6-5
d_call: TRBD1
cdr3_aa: CASIPDRGGADTQYF
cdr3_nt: TGTGCCAGCATCCCCGACAGGGGAGGCGCAGATACGCAGTATTTT

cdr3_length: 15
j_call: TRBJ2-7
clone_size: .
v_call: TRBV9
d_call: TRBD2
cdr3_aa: CASSGGLAGVYEQYF
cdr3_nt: TGTGCCAGCAGCGGGGGACTAGCGGGAGTCTACGAGCAGTACTTC

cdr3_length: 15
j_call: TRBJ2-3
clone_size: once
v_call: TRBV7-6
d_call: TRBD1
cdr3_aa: CASSLGQGNTDTQYF
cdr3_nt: TGTGCCAGCAGCTTAGGACAGGGAAACACAGATACGCAGTATTTT

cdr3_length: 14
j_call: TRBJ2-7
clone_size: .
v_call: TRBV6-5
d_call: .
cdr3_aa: CASSYSRGRYEQYF
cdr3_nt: TGTGCCAGCAGCTACTCGCGGGGCCGCTACGAGCAGTACTTC

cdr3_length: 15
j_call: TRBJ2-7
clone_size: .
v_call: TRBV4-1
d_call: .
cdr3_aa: CASSSGAGFSYEQYF
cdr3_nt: TGCGCCAGCAGCTCTGGGGCAGGTTTCTCCTACGAGCAGTACTTC

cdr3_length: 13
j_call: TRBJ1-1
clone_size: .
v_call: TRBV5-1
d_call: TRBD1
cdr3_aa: CASSWTGITEAFF
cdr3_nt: TGCGCCAGCAGCTGGACAGGGATCACTGAAGCTTTCTTT

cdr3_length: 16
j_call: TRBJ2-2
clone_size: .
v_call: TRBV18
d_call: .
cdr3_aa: CASSPLGGQTTGELFF
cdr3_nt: TGTGCCAGCTCACCATTAGGCGGACAGACCACCGGGGAGCTGTTTTTT

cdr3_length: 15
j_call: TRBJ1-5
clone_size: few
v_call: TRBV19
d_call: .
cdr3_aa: CASSIFWRGNQPQHF
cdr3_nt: TGTGCCAGTAGTATCTTCTGGAGGGGTAATCAGCCCCAGCATTTT

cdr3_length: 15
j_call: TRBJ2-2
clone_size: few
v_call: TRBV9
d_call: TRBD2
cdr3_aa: CASSPTGRGTGELFF
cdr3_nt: TGTGCCAGCAGCCCCACCGGGAGGGGGACCGGGGAGCTGTTTTTT

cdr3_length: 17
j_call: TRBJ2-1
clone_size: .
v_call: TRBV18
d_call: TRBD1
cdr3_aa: CASSFSGTGISYNEQFF
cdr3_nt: TGTGCCAGCTCATTCTCCGGGACAGGGATCTCCTACAATGAGCAGTTCTTC

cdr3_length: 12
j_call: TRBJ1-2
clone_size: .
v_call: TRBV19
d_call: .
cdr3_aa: CASQKFNYGYTF
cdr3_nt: TGTGCCAGTCAAAAATTCAACTATGGCTACACCTTC

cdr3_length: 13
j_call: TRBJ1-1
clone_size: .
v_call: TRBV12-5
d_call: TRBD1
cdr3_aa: CASGVTGGTEAFF
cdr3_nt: TGTGCTAGTGGAGTCACAGGGGGCACTGAAGCTTTCTTT

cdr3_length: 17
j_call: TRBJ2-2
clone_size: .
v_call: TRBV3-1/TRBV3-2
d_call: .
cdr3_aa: CASRPPWQGTNTGELFF
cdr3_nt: TGTGCCAGCAGGCCCCCGTGGCAGGGGACGAACACCGGGGAGCTGTTTTTT

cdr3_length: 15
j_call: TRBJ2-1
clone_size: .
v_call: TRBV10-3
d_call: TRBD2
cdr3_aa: CASRVAGGTNNEQFF
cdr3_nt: TGTGCCAGCAGGGTAGCGGGAGGCACAAACAATGAGCAGTTCTTC

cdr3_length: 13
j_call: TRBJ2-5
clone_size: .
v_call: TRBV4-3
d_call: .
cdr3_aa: CASSLTDSGTQYF
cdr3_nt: TGCGCCAGCAGCCTCACCGACTCGGGGACCCAGTACTTC

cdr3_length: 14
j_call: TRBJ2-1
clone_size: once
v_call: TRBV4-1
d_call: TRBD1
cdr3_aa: CASSRNNRGNEQFF
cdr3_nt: TGCGCCAGCAGCCGAAATAACAGGGGGAATGAGCAGTTCTTC

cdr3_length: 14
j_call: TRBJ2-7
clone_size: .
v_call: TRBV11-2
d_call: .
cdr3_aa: CASSFDQGAYEQYF
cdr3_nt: TGTGCCAGCAGCTTTGATCAGGGTGCCTACGAGCAGTACTTC

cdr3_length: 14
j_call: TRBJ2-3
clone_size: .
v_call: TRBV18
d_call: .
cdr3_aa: CASSPGSGRDTQYF
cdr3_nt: TGTGCCAGCTCACCGGGCTCAGGGAGGGATACGCAGTATTTT

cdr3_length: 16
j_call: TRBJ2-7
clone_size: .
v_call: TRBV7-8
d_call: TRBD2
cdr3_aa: CASSESTGTSGYEQYF
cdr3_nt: TGTGCCAGCAGCGAGAGTACCGGGACTAGCGGGTACGAGCAGTACTTC

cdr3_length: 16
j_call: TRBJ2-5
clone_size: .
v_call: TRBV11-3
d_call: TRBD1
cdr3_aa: CASSLGGQGARETQYF
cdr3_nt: TGTGCCAGCAGCCTCGGGGGACAGGGGGCGAGGGAGACCCAGTACTTC

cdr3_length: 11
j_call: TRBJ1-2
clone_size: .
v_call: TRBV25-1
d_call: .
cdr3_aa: CASSRDLRMDF
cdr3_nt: TGTGCCAGCAGTCGAGACCTGAGGATGGACTTC

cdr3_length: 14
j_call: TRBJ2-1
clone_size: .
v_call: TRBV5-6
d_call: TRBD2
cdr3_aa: CASKGRGSYNEQFF
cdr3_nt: TGTGCCAGCAAGGGGCGGGGGAGCTACAATGAGCAGTTCTTC